This is a list of T cell receptor beta chains from one sample in a study of cytomegalovirus exposure and HLA in healthy donors. Some clones are missing from TCRdb's copy, which holds only in-frame ones; the method was immunoSEQ multiplex PCR. The data show about 120,000 clones, with 80% seen just once and more than 0.2% held by the top ten. The sample consisted of PBMCs. Every receptor here comes from a man aged 50 or older in good health and CMV-seronegative. Each CDR3 is given with its conserved first and last residue. A D gene is named only where the DNA matches it firmly. Only part of the rows carry a size: once, few, many, or a class if the clone is expanded.

clone size: NA
J gene: TRBJ2-6
V gene: TRBV18
D gene: NA
CDR3 DNA: TGTGCCAGCTCACCACCGGAACAGGGATTCTCTGGGGCCAACGTCCTGACTTTC
CDR3 protein: CASSPPEQGFSGANVLTF

clone size: few
J gene: TRBJ2-3
V gene: TRBV5-1
D gene: NA
CDR3 DNA: TGCGCCAGCAGCCCCCACGGGGATACGCAGTATTTT
CDR3 protein: CASSPHGDTQYF

clone size: NA
J gene: TRBJ1-5
V gene: TRBV6-1
D gene: TRBD1
CDR3 DNA: TGTGCCAGCAGTGACCAGGGGGCCGTTCAGCCCCAGCATTTT
CDR3 protein: CASSDQGAVQPQHF

clone size: NA
J gene: TRBJ2-3
V gene: TRBV11-2
D gene: NA
CDR3 DNA: TGTGCCAGCAGCCCCCCGGGACAATCTAGGGATACGCAGTATTTT
CDR3 protein: CASSPPGQSRDTQYF

clone size: NA
J gene: TRBJ2-7
V gene: TRBV5-1
D gene: TRBD1
CDR3 DNA: TGCGCCAGCAGCTCGGACAGGAGCTCCTACGAGCAGTACTTC
CDR3 protein: CASSSDRSSYEQYF

clone size: NA
J gene: TRBJ2-2
V gene: TRBV7-9
D gene: TRBD2
CDR3 DNA: TGTGCCAGCAGCCCAAGGACAACTAGCGGGAGGGACACCGGGGAGCTGTTTTTT
CDR3 protein: CASSPRTTSGRDTGELFF

clone size: NA
J gene: TRBJ1-5
V gene: TRBV10-3
D gene: NA
CDR3 DNA: TGTGCCATCAGTGCGGAGACAGCTAATCAGCCCCAGCATTTT
CDR3 protein: CAISAETANQPQHF

clone size: NA
J gene: TRBJ1-5
V gene: TRBV28
D gene: NA
CDR3 DNA: TGTGCCAGCAGTTCCGTTCAGCCCCAGCATTTT
CDR3 protein: CASSSVQPQHF

clone size: NA
J gene: TRBJ2-7
V gene: TRBV5-4
D gene: TRBD2
CDR3 DNA: TGTGCCAGCAGCTTGGTTGGGGAGGGGTGGGGGTTCGACTTC
CDR3 protein: CASSLVGEGWGFDF

clone size: NA
J gene: TRBJ2-7
V gene: TRBV29-1
D gene: NA
CDR3 DNA: TGCAGCGTTGTTGTCCGGGGGAGAAGGAACGAGCAGTACTTC
CDR3 protein: CSVVVRGRRNEQYF

clone size: NA
J gene: TRBJ2-1
V gene: TRBV7-2
D gene: NA
CDR3 DNA: TGTGCCAGCAGCTTGTCGGTAGTTCAGGGGGAGCAGTTCTTC
CDR3 protein: CASSLSVVQGEQFF

clone size: NA
J gene: TRBJ1-6
V gene: TRBV27
D gene: TRBD1
CDR3 DNA: TGTGCCAGCAGGACAGGGGATAATTCACCCCTCCACTTT
CDR3 protein: CASRTGDNSPLHF

clone size: NA
J gene: TRBJ2-1
V gene: TRBV9
D gene: NA
CDR3 DNA: TGTGCCAGCAGCGTGGGGGGACAGACCTACAATGAGCAGTTCTTC
CDR3 protein: CASSVGGQTYNEQFF

clone size: NA
J gene: TRBJ1-1
V gene: TRBV19
D gene: NA
CDR3 DNA: TGTGCCAGTAGTATAGATCTCGGTACTGAAGCTTTCTTT
CDR3 protein: CASSIDLGTEAFF

clone size: NA
J gene: TRBJ2-3
V gene: TRBV5-4
D gene: NA
CDR3 DNA: TGTGCCAGCAGCTTGGGTATGGGGCCAGATACGCAGTATTTT
CDR3 protein: CASSLGMGPDTQYF

clone size: NA
J gene: TRBJ1-5
V gene: TRBV12-5
D gene: TRBD1
CDR3 DNA: TGTGCTAGTGGTTTGGGAGACAGGGGGAGCTATCGCAATCAGCCCCAGCATTTT
CDR3 protein: CASGLGDRGSYRNQPQHF

clone size: NA
J gene: TRBJ1-4
V gene: TRBV6-5
D gene: NA
CDR3 DNA: TGTGCCAGCAGTGGGGCGGGGAATCGGAAACTGTTTTTT
CDR3 protein: CASSGAGNRKLFF

clone size: once
J gene: TRBJ1-3
V gene: TRBV4-3
D gene: NA
CDR3 DNA: TGCGCCAGCAGCCATACGGCCGGAGCCATATATTTT
CDR3 protein: CASSHTAGAIYF

clone size: NA
J gene: TRBJ1-2
V gene: TRBV6-1
D gene: NA
CDR3 DNA: TGTGCCAGCAGTGTGGGCAGGGCGGAGGGCTACACCTTC
CDR3 protein: CASSVGRAEGYTF

clone size: NA
J gene: TRBJ1-5
V gene: TRBV5-4
D gene: NA
CDR3 DNA: TGTGCCAGCAGCCGGGGGGGGGCAAATCAGCCCCAGCATTTT
CDR3 protein: CASSRGGANQPQHF

clone size: NA
J gene: TRBJ1-1
V gene: TRBV28
D gene: NA
CDR3 DNA: TGTGCCAGCCACTCAGGAGGCACTGAAGCTTTCTTT
CDR3 protein: CASHSGGTEAFF

clone size: few
J gene: TRBJ1-5
V gene: TRBV5-5
D gene: NA
CDR3 DNA: TGTGCCAGCAGCTTGGAAGGGGGTCAGCCCCAGCATTTT
CDR3 protein: CASSLEGGQPQHF

clone size: few
J gene: TRBJ2-7
V gene: TRBV2
D gene: NA
CDR3 DNA: TGTGCCAGCAGTGTGACGGGGGAGCAGTACTTC
CDR3 protein: CASSVTGEQYF

clone size: NA
J gene: TRBJ1-1
V gene: TRBV5-4
D gene: TRBD1
CDR3 DNA: TGTGCCAGCAGCTTGGACAGGGGTTATGGCACTGAAGCTTTCTTT
CDR3 protein: CASSLDRGYGTEAFF

clone size: few
J gene: TRBJ2-7
V gene: TRBV29-1
D gene: NA
CDR3 DNA: TGCAGCGTACGACTCTCTCGGAGGAGCTCCTACGAGCAGTACTTC
CDR3 protein: CSVRLSRRSSYEQYF

clone size: NA
J gene: TRBJ1-1
V gene: TRBV5-1
D gene: NA
CDR3 DNA: TGCGCCAGCAGCGAAGACGGAGTTCACACTGAAGCTTTCTTT
CDR3 protein: CASSEDGVHTEAFF

clone size: few
J gene: TRBJ1-6
V gene: TRBV30
D gene: NA
CDR3 DNA: TGTGCCTGGAGCCATGGACAGATGTATAATTCACCCCTCCACTTT
CDR3 protein: CAWSHGQMYNSPLHF

clone size: NA
J gene: TRBJ2-1
V gene: TRBV11-2
D gene: TRBD1
CDR3 DNA: TGTGCCAGCAGCTCACAGGGGGGCAATGAGCAGTTCTTC
CDR3 protein: CASSSQGGNEQFF

clone size: NA
J gene: TRBJ1-1
V gene: TRBV28
D gene: NA
CDR3 DNA: TGTATAACTGGTACGGTGGCGAGGACTGAAGCTTTCTTT
CDR3 protein: CITGTVARTEAFF

clone size: NA
J gene: TRBJ1-4
V gene: TRBV28
D gene: NA
CDR3 DNA: TGTGCCAGCAGTTTGTATGATCAGGGGTACGGTCGGACCCTGTTTTTT
CDR3 protein: CASSLYDQGYGRTLFF

clone size: NA
J gene: TRBJ1-5
V gene: TRBV6-1
D gene: NA
CDR3 DNA: TGTGCCAGCAGTAGAGGACAGCCTTATCAGCCCCAGCATTTT
CDR3 protein: CASSRGQPYQPQHF

clone size: once
J gene: TRBJ2-2
V gene: TRBV9
D gene: NA
CDR3 DNA: TGTGCCAGCAGCGTAGAAGGAAGACAGGAAGGTCACGGGGAGCTGTTTTTT
CDR3 protein: CASSVEGRQEGHGELFF

clone size: NA
J gene: TRBJ1-1
V gene: TRBV29-1
D gene: TRBD1
CDR3 DNA: TGCAGCGCGACAGGGGAAGGCACTGAAGCTTTCTTT
CDR3 protein: CSATGEGTEAFF

clone size: NA
J gene: TRBJ1-3
V gene: TRBV6-4
D gene: TRBD1
CDR3 DNA: TGTGCCAGCAGTTTCCGGGACAGGGAGACCTCTGGAAACACCATATATTTT
CDR3 protein: CASSFRDRETSGNTIYF

clone size: few
J gene: TRBJ2-7
V gene: TRBV5-6
D gene: TRBD1
CDR3 DNA: TGTGCCAGCAGCTTGTGGACAGGGAGGTCGAGGGAGCAGTACTTC
CDR3 protein: CASSLWTGRSREQYF

clone size: NA
J gene: TRBJ2-2
V gene: TRBV19
D gene: NA
CDR3 DNA: TGTGCCAGTAGTGGCGGCAGAATCACCGGGGAGCTGTTTTTT
CDR3 protein: CASSGGRITGELFF

clone size: once
J gene: TRBJ1-2
V gene: TRBV28
D gene: TRBD1
CDR3 DNA: TGTGCCAGCAGCTCGGGACAGATCTCGGGCTACACCTTC
CDR3 protein: CASSSGQISGYTF

clone size: NA
J gene: TRBJ1-5
V gene: TRBV28
D gene: TRBD1
CDR3 DNA: TGTGCCAGCAGTCCTGTTGGACAGGGCAATCAGCCCCAGCATTTT
CDR3 protein: CASSPVGQGNQPQHF

clone size: NA
J gene: TRBJ1-5
V gene: TRBV21-1
D gene: NA
CDR3 DNA: TGTGCCAGCAGCAAACTCCTCCCGGCGGGGGAAAGTGATCAGCCCCAGCATTTT
CDR3 protein: CASSKLLPAGESDQPQHF

clone size: NA
J gene: TRBJ2-2
V gene: TRBV7-8
D gene: NA
CDR3 DNA: TGTGCCAGCAGCTTTACAGGCCCCCGAGGCGGGGAGCTGTTTTTT
CDR3 protein: CASSFTGPRGGELFF

clone size: NA
J gene: TRBJ2-7
V gene: TRBV19
D gene: TRBD1
CDR3 DNA: TGTGCCAGTAGTACTGGGACAGGTAGGGGATACGAGCAGTACTTC
CDR3 protein: CASSTGTGRGYEQYF

clone size: NA
J gene: TRBJ1-5
V gene: TRBV6-6
D gene: TRBD1
CDR3 DNA: TGTGCCACCCAATGGGACAGGAGCGTCAATCAGCCCCAGCATTTT
CDR3 protein: CATQWDRSVNQPQHF

clone size: NA
J gene: TRBJ1-1
V gene: TRBV5-1
D gene: TRBD1
CDR3 DNA: TGCGCCAGCAGCGTCCGAACAGGGGGCCGGAACACTGAAGCTTTCTTT
CDR3 protein: CASSVRTGGRNTEAFF

clone size: NA
J gene: TRBJ1-5
V gene: TRBV7-2
D gene: NA
CDR3 DNA: TGTGCCAGCCAAGAACGGGGTGGTAGCAATCAGCCCCAGCATTTT
CDR3 protein: CASQERGGSNQPQHF

clone size: NA
J gene: TRBJ2-2
V gene: TRBV5-1
D gene: NA
CDR3 DNA: TGCGCCAGCAGCTTGGACAGGGCTGGGACCGGGGAGCTGTTTTTT
CDR3 protein: CASSLDRAGTGELFF

clone size: NA
J gene: TRBJ2-2
V gene: TRBV27
D gene: TRBD1
CDR3 DNA: TGTGCCAGCAGTCGATATGGGACAGCCGCAGCCCCCGGGGAGCTGTTTTTT
CDR3 protein: CASSRYGTAAAPGELFF

clone size: NA
J gene: TRBJ2-6
V gene: TRBV9
D gene: TRBD1
CDR3 DNA: TGTGCCAGCAGCGTAATCCCCACAGGGGGCGCGAGTGGGGCCAACGTCCTGACTTTC
CDR3 protein: CASSVIPTGGASGANVLTF

clone size: NA
J gene: TRBJ2-7
V gene: TRBV5-6
D gene: NA
CDR3 DNA: TGTGCCAGCACTCGGGATGGTCTTGGGACATTGTCCTACGAGCAGTACTTC
CDR3 protein: CASTRDGLGTLSYEQYF

clone size: NA
J gene: TRBJ2-3
V gene: TRBV6-5
D gene: TRBD1
CDR3 DNA: TGTGCCAGCAGCCCCGACAGGGAACAAGATACGCAGTATTTT
CDR3 protein: CASSPDREQDTQYF

clone size: NA
J gene: TRBJ2-7
V gene: TRBV19
D gene: TRBD1
CDR3 DNA: TGTGCCAGTAGTCCGCGACAGGGAACCTACGAGCAGTACTTC
CDR3 protein: CASSPRQGTYEQYF

clone size: NA
J gene: TRBJ2-7
V gene: TRBV7-2
D gene: TRBD2
CDR3 DNA: TGTGCCAGCAGCTTCCGTGGGGGACTAGCGGCCTCCTACGAGCAGTACTTC
CDR3 protein: CASSFRGGLAASYEQYF

clone size: NA
J gene: TRBJ1-4
V gene: TRBV28
D gene: TRBD1
CDR3 DNA: TGTGCCAGCAGCGCATCTAGGGACAGGCAGGGAAAACTGTTTTTT
CDR3 protein: CASSASRDRQGKLFF

clone size: NA
J gene: TRBJ1-1
V gene: TRBV5-1
D gene: TRBD1
CDR3 DNA: TGCGCCAGCAGCTTCGATACAGGGGCTGAAGCTTTCTTT
CDR3 protein: CASSFDTGAEAFF

clone size: few
J gene: TRBJ2-7
V gene: TRBV11-1
D gene: TRBD2
CDR3 DNA: TGTGCCAGCAGTCCTACCATCGGGACTAGCGGCTACGAGCAGTACTTC
CDR3 protein: CASSPTIGTSGYEQYF

clone size: NA
J gene: TRBJ1-5
V gene: TRBV2
D gene: NA
CDR3 DNA: TGTGCCAGCAGTGAATTCCTCGGAGAGGGCAATCAGCCCCAGCATTTT
CDR3 protein: CASSEFLGEGNQPQHF

clone size: NA
J gene: TRBJ2-1
V gene: TRBV4-1
D gene: NA
CDR3 DNA: TGCGCCAGCAGCCAAGATCAGGGGATGGGGGAGCAGTTCTTC
CDR3 protein: CASSQDQGMGEQFF

clone size: NA
J gene: TRBJ2-5
V gene: TRBV7-9
D gene: TRBD2
CDR3 DNA: TGTGCCAGCAGCTCCCTTATGCGGGGGCAAGAGACCCAGTACTTC
CDR3 protein: CASSSLMRGQETQYF